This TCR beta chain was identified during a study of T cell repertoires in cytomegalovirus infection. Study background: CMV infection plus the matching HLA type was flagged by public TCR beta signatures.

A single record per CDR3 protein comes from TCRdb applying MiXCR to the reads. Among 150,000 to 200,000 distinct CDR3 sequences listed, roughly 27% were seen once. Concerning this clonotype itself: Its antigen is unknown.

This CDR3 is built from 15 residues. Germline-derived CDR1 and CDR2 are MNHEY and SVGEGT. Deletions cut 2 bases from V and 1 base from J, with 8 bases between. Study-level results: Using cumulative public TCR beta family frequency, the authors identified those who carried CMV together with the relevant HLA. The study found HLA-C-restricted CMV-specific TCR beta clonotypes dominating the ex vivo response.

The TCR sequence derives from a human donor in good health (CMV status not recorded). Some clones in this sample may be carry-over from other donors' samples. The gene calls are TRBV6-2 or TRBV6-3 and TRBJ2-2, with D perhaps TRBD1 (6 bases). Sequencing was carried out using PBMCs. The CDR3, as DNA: TGTGCCAGCAGTTACCTGGGACAGAACACCGGGGAGCTGTTTTTT. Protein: CASSYLGQNTGELFF.